This T cell receptor (beta chain) is drawn from a study of blood T cells in healthy people across ages. Study results and limitations: Older age coincided with a roughly linear decline in TCR beta diversity per million T cells.

The CDR3 is 13 residues long. The V end was cut by 10 bases, the J end by 4 bases, with 16 bases between. The study drew donors from healthy Caucasian individuals in Russia aged roughly 6 to 95. Alongside a J-beta primer mix, a sample-barcoded 5' primer served in a second PCR lasting 7 to 11 cycles. Each cDNA molecule was tagged by a template-switch adaptor with 12 random nucleotides. From the 5' RACE reads, TCRdb called clonotypes with MiXCR, one entry per CDR3 protein. Of about 1.5 million distinct CDR3 sequences listed, less than 45% were seen once; the top ten hold 4%. This clonotype was seen just once. What it binds is unknown.

This rearrangement joins TRBV12-3 or TRBV12-4 to TRBJ1-1, with D tentatively TRBD1 (6 bases). Input material: blood. The source of this sequence is a woman aged 18-29 years in good health. This chain's CDR3 is CATQGQTGTEAFF. CDR3 nucleotides: TGTGCCACCCAGGGGCAGACGGGCACTGAAGCTTTCTTT.